The 14 T cell receptor beta chains in this list originate from one sample, sequenced in a study of T cells in Graves' hyperthyroidism and ophthalmopathy. TCR beta CDR3 regions were amplified from RNA. The HTBI primer set served for first-round RT-PCR of the TCR CDR3. TCRdb re-called the multiplex PCR reads with MiXCR, one entry per CDR3 protein. The sample lists roughly 530,000 distinct CDR3 sequences, more than 15% occurring once. The specimen was blood. These receptors originate from a woman between 18 and 29 years old with Graves' ophthalmopathy.

This clonotype was counted ten times or more. The chain links TRBV20-1 to TRBJ1-5; possibly TRBD1 for D (5 bases). Trimming took 0 bases from V and 2 from J, leaving 17 bases between them. CDR1 DFQATT and CDR2 SNEGSKA come from the germline V gene (reference sequence). CDR3 length: 17 residues. The CDR3 nucleotides are TGCAGTGCTAGAGATGGGGTTAGAGTGGGGGGCAATCAGCCCCAGCATTTT. Its translation is CSARDGVRVGGNQPQHF.

This clonotype was found once. The chain joins TRBV28 to TRBJ1-1; D call uncertain. The CDR3 runs to 15 residues. CDR1 and CDR2 (germline): MDHEN, SYDVKM. V lost 5 bases and J 1 base, leaving 14 bases between the germline ends. CDR3 coding DNA: TGTGCCAGCAGTCCCCCCTGGGCGGGGAACACTGAAGCTTTCTTT. Residues: CASSPPWAGNTEAFF.

The genes are TRBV12-3 or TRBV12-4 and TRBJ2-3, with TRBD2 matching over 14 bases. The CDR3 totals 15 residues. V gave up 4 bases and J gave up 8 bases; unmatched junction bases: 5. The CDR3 is CASSSSGTSGGTQYF. The DNA for the CDR3 is TGTGCCAGCAGTTCTTCCGGGACTAGCGGGGGTACGCAGTATTTT.

This chain links TRBV19 with TRBJ1-2; 10 nucleotides align to TRBD1. J gave up 8 bases and V 6 bases, and 9 bases lay outside the gene matches. Germline V CDR1 and CDR2: LNHDA, SQIVND (reference sequence). The CDR3 spans 14 residues. DNA of the CDR3: TGTGCCAGTAGGCCAAAGGGACAGGGGTACGGCTACACCTTC. Translated: CASRPKGQGYGYTF.

Turning to this clonotype: The CDR3 ends on some other residue instead of the conserved phenylalanine or tryptophan, so this is likely a read error. This chain joins TRBV6-5 and TRBJ1-6; 8 bases are a match to TRBD1. The V segment lost 4 bases and the J segment 5 bases; nucleotides outside the gene matches: 4. There are 15 residues in the CDR3. CDR1 is MNHEY, CDR2 SVGAGI, per germline. The CDR3 DNA sequence: TGTGCCAGCAGTTTTGGGGACAGGAATAATTCACCCCTCCACTCT. Translating it yields CASSFGDRNNSPLHS.

This clonotype was counted ten times or more. The V and J genes are TRBV28 and TRBJ2-6; D is unclear. Trimming left V 1 base short and J 0 bases short, with 13 bases between. Germline V gives CDR1 MDHEN, CDR2 SYDVKM. The CDR3 covers 18 residues. The CDR3 DNA is TGTGCCAGCAGTTTATCTATGGCAGCGTCCTCTGGGGCCAACGTCCTGACTTTC. It encodes CASSLSMAASSGANVLTF.

This clonotype was detected only once. V gene TRBV10-3 combines with J gene TRBJ2-1; 9 nucleotides match TRBD1. This CDR3 comprises 15 residues. In germline, CDR1 is ENHRY, CDR2 SYGVKD. The V segment lost 10 bases and the J segment 7 bases; nucleotides outside the gene matches: 14. CDR3 coding DNA: TGTGCCACCACTACAGGGGGCCTAAATTTGAATGAGCAGTTCTTC. This codes for CATTTGGLNLNEQFF.

This clonotype has just a few counts. The chain couples TRBV19 to TRBJ2-1; the match to TRBD1 covers 8 bases. CDR1 is LNHDA, CDR2 SQIVND, per germline (reference sequence). The CDR3 consists of 16 residues. With V trimmed by 5 bases and J by 4 bases, 10 bases remained unmatched. In nucleotides, the CDR3 is TGTGCCAGTAGTCCAAGGACAGGGAAGGGTTACAATGAGCAGTTCTTC. Translating it yields CASSPRTGKGYNEQFF.

As concerns this clonotype: Germline and junction disagree at one end, which may indicate a read error. The chain joins TRBV27 to TRBJ2-7; no firm D call. The CDR3 is made up of 11 amino acids. Germline values: CDR1 MNHEY, CDR2 SMNVEV (reference sequence). Here the CDR3 DNA reads TGTGCCAGCTCCGACGGGTACGATCAGTACTTC. It yields the protein CASSDGYDQYF.

This clonotype was recorded a few times. V is TRBV18 and J is TRBJ1-5, with 7 positions matching TRBD1. The CDR3 loop spans 16 amino acids. With 4 bases clipped from V and 0 bases from J, the junction kept 6 bases outside the gene matches. The germline CDR1 and CDR2 sequences are KGHSH and LQKENI. The CDR3 region has the DNA TGTGCCAGCTCACGATTTGACAGGGATAGCAATCAGCCCCAGCATTTT. This gives the protein CASSRFDRDSNQPQHF.

This clonotype has a count of ten or more. This sequence joins TRBV28 and TRBJ1-5; a weak D match, TRBD1 (6 bases). The CDR3 loop spans 14 amino acids. The germline gives CDR1 MDHEN, CDR2 SYDVKM. V shed 5 bases and J shed 6 bases, with 14 bases lying between them. CDR3 sequence: CASSREQGTQPQHF. CDR3 bases: TGTGCCAGCAGTAGGGAACAGGGAACTCAGCCCCAGCATTTT.

The V call is TRBV15, the J call TRBJ2-1; D possibly corresponds to TRBD1 (6 bases). The CDR3 runs to 14 residues. Trimming removed 1 base from V and 3 bases from J, with 7 bases in between. Germline V gives CDR1 LNHNV, CDR2 YYDKDF (reference sequence). CDR3 nucleotide sequence: TGTGCCACCAGCAGAGTACAGGGCTACAATGAGCAGTTCTTC. This codes for CATSRVQGYNEQFF.

This clonotype appeared many times. The chain combines TRBV7-9 with TRBJ1-1; D is unresolved. Trimming took 5 bases from V and 2 from J, leaving 9 bases between them. Germline V gene data show CDR1 as SEHNR and CDR2 as FQNEAQ (reference sequence). This CDR3 region has 13 residues. The CDR3 region has the DNA TGTGCCAGCAGCATACGACAAAACACTGAAGCTTTCTTT. Encoded protein: CASSIRQNTEAFF.

This clonotype was observed a few times. V gene TRBV7-8 combines with J gene TRBJ1-5, with TRBD1 as a possible D gene (5 bases). Germline lookup yields CDR1 SGHVS and CDR2 FQNEAQ. The CDR3 consists of 12 residues. The germline V and J ends were trimmed by 4 bases and 5 bases, with 6 bases remaining between them. CDR3: CASSSRDQPQHF. Here the CDR3 DNA reads TGTGCCAGCAGCTCCAGGGATCAGCCCCAGCATTTT. The entire variable domain, with the rest obtained from reference TRBV7-8 and TRBJ1-5, is as follows: GAGVSQSPRYKVAKRGQDVALRCDPISGHVSLFWYQQALGQGPEFLTYFQNEAQLDKSGLPSDRFFAERPEGSVSTLKIQRTQQEDSAVYLCASSSRDQPQHFGDGTRLSIL.